Each of the 14 T cell receptor beta chains below was sequenced from the same sample in a study of regulatory T cells in long-lasting Graves disease. Arm-PCR with iRepertoire HTBI primers amplified the CDR3 regions for these TCR beta libraries. Via MiXCR, TCRdb re-called the multiplex PCR reads, giving one row per CDR3 protein. The table shows some 370,000 distinct CDR3 sequences, with around 21% occurring only once. Time point given: persistent/refractory GD, antithyroid drugs over 5 years with positive TRAb. RNA extracted from PBMCs served as the sequencing template. The starting material was peripheral blood mononuclear cells (PBMCs), obtained when the disease was refractory, from a patient treated with antithyroid drugs. The receptors here all came from a female donor with Graves disease.

This clonotype was recorded many times. The chain has TRBV5-1 and TRBJ1-1; the D gene is possibly TRBD1 (6 bases). The CDR3 has 15 amino acids. The germline V and J ends were trimmed by 4 bases and 2 bases, with 15 bases remaining between them. Per the germline V gene, CDR1 is SGHRS and CDR2 is YFSETQ. The CDR3 DNA follows: TGCGCCAGCAGCATTGCAGGGGCGAGAAACACTGAAGCTTTCTTT. Translated: CASSIAGARNTEAFF. The complete variable domain, with remaining parts taken from reference TRBV5-1 and TRBJ1-1, reads KAGVTQTPRYLIKTRGQQVTLSCSPISGHRSVSWYQQTPGQGLQFLFEYFSETQRNKGNFPGRFSGRQFSNSRSEMNVSTLELGDSALYLCASSIAGARNTEAFFGQGTRLTVV.

The rearrangement joins TRBV6-5 to TRBJ2-2; TRBD2 matches 9 bases. Trimming took 1 base from V and 0 from J; bases not matched to a gene: 6. Germline CDR1 and CDR2: MNHEY and SVGAGI. The CDR3 is made up of 18 amino acids. CDR3 in amino acids: CASSYLAGDPANTGELFF. DNA for the CDR3: TGTGCCAGCAGTTACTTAGCGGGAGACCCCGCGAACACCGGGGAGCTGTTTTTT.

The sample holds many counts of this clonotype. This chain joins TRBV7-2 and TRBJ2-6; D is unclear. Germline values: CDR1 SGHTA, CDR2 FQGNSA. V lost 5 bases and J 2 bases, leaving 4 bases between the germline ends. The CDR3 is 13 residues long. The CDR3 DNA is TGTGCCAGCAGCGCCCCTGGGGCCAACGTCCTGACTTTC. This codes for CASSAPGANVLTF.

The V gene is TRBV29-1, the J gene TRBJ2-1, with no clear D. Germline CDR1 reads SQVTM; CDR2 reads ANQGSEA. The CDR3 has 11 residues. V lost 5 bases and J 8 bases, leaving 10 bases between the germline ends. The CDR3 DNA follows: TGCAGCGTTTTGGGAAGACATGAGCAGTTCTTC. Its protein is CSVLGRHEQFF.

This clonotype was seen a handful of times. This sequence joins TRBV19 and TRBJ1-5; tentatively, D is TRBD1 (6 bases). Trimming removed 6 bases at V and 0 bases at J, with 18 bases between. Germline lookup yields CDR1 LNHDA and CDR2 SQIVND (reference sequence). This CDR3 comprises 17 residues. In DNA, the CDR3 is TGTGCCAGTAGCCACGGGACATTCTTAAATAGCAATCAGCCCCAGCATTTT. Translated, it gives CASSHGTFLNSNQPQHF.

There are many counts of this clonotype. The J gene is TRBJ2-5, the V gene TRBV27, with D maybe TRBD2 (5 bases). CDR3 length: 13 residues. The germline V and J ends were trimmed by 6 bases and 2 bases, with 10 bases remaining between them. CDR1 and CDR2 (germline): MNHEY, SMNVEV (reference sequence). The CDR3 DNA sequence: TGTGCCAGCAGGGACTGGGATCAAGAGACCCAGTACTTC. Its translation: CASRDWDQETQYF.

DNA for the CDR3: TGTGCCAGCAGCTTACAGGCGGATGGAAACACCATATATTTT. Translating gives CASSLQADGNTIYF. The rearrangement joins TRBV7-3 to TRBJ1-3; D is ambiguous. Trimming shortened V by 2 bases and J by 3 bases, and 8 bases separated the two germline ends. CDR1 is SGHTA, CDR2 FQGTGA, per germline. The CDR3 runs to 14 residues.

This clonotype was seen many times. This chain joins TRBV12-3 or TRBV12-4 and TRBJ2-4; TRBD2 is a possible D gene (5 bases). Trimming removed 7 bases from V and 8 bases from J, with 18 bases in between. The CDR3 is 14 residues long. CDR3 protein: CASTLGGGGDIQYF. CDR3 in DNA: TGTGCCAGCACCCTCGGTGGAGGTGGGGACATTCAGTACTTC.

This clonotype was observed a few times. The chain has TRBV6-2 or TRBV6-3 and TRBJ2-6, with D unclear. The ends were cut back, 5 bases at V and 3 bases at J, with 14 bases in the middle. This CDR3 has 16 residues. The germline V gene encodes CDR1 MNHEY and CDR2 SVGEGT. The CDR3 region is CASSEGLAYGANVLTF. DNA of the CDR3: TGTGCCAGCAGTGAAGGGCTGGCGTATGGGGCCAACGTCCTGACTTTC.

This clonotype showed up many times. J is TRBJ2-5 and V is TRBV7-2; no clear D. Trimming shortened V by 3 bases and J by 1 base, and 9 bases separated the two germline ends. Germline V CDR1 and CDR2: SGHTA, FQGNSA. The CDR3 is made up of 14 amino acids. CDR3 bases: TGTGCCAGCAGCTTGGAAAACTTCCAAGAGACCCAGTACTTC. Protein: CASSLENFQETQYF.

The chain employs TRBV6-9 and TRBJ2-7, with 12 positions matching TRBD2. Germline V lookup: CDR1 MNHGY, CDR2 SVAAGI. This CDR3 is built from 16 residues. With V trimmed by 3 bases and J by 4 bases, 7 bases remained unmatched. The CDR3 DNA reads TGTGCCAGCAGTTACGCGGGGCTAGCGGGAGGGTACGAGCAGTACTTC. This codes for CASSYAGLAGGYEQYF.

This clonotype was counted a few times. The chain links TRBV20-1 to TRBJ2-5; D might be TRBD1 or TRBD2, each matching 5 bases. Per germline, CDR1 DFQATT and CDR2 SNEGSKA (reference sequence). CDR3 length: 16 residues. Trimming took 0 bases from V and 3 from J, leaving 17 bases between them. The CDR3 DNA follows: TGCAGTGCTAGAGATCGACGGACGGGGCTAAAAGAGACCCAGTACTTC. Translated: CSARDRRTGLKETQYF.

Ten or more counts support this clonotype. The V gene is TRBV12-3 or TRBV12-4, the J gene TRBJ2-7; D remains unclear. V gave up 6 bases and J gave up 3 bases, with 12 bases separating them. The CDR3 is made up of 13 amino acids. The CDR3 DNA sequence: TGTGCCAGCAGCACCGGATCCGGCTACGAGCAGTACTTC. Translating gives CASSTGSGYEQYF.

This clonotype was detected ten times or more. The chain recombines TRBV12-5 with TRBJ2-2, with 9 nucleotides matching TRBD2. Germline CDR1 is LGHNT and CDR2 is FRNRAP. The CDR3 sequence is 15 residues long. Unmatched junction bases numbered 6, after V lost 6 bases and J lost 4 bases. In nucleotides, the CDR3 is TGTGCTAGTGGCCTAGCGGGGTCGGGCACCGGGGAGCTGTTTTTT. Amino acid sequence: CASGLAGSGTGELFF.